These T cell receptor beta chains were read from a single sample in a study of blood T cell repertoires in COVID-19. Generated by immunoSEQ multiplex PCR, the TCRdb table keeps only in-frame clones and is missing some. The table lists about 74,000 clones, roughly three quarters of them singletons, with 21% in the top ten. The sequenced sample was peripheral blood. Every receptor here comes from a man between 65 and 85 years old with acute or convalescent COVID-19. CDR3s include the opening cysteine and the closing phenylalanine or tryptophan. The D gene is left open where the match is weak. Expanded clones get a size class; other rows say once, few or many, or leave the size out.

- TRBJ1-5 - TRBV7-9 TGTGCCAGCAGCTTAGGGGAGGCGACCAAAAATCAGCCCCAGCATTTT CASSLGEATKNQPQHF
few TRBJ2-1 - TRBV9 TGTGCCAGCAGCGTAGCCGGCGGCAATGAGCAGTTCTTC CASSVAGGNEQFF
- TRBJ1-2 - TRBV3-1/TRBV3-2 TGTGCCAGCAGCCAAACCGCGACTAACTATGGCTACACCTTC CASSQTATNYGYTF
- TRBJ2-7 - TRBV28 TGTGCCAGCATCAAAAGGGGCAACTCCTACGAGCAGTACTTC CASIKRGNSYEQYF
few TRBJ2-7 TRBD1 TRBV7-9 TGTGCCAGCAGCTTAGGCGGACAGGGGGCCTCCTACGAGCAGTACTTC CASSLGGQGASYEQYF
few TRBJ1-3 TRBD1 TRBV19 TGTGCCAGTAGTCCCAAGTCGGGACAGATAAACCCCTCAACTGGAAACACCATATATTTT CASSPKSGQINPSTGNTIYF
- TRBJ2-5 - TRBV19 TGTGCCAGTACCCCAGGAGGGCCACAAGAGACCCAGTACTTC CASTPGGPQETQYF
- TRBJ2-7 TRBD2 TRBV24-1 TGTGCCACCAGTGGGGGTGGGACTAGCGGGACCAAGGAGCAGTACTTC CATSGGGTSGTKEQYF
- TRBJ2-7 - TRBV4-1 TGCGCCAGCAGCCAAGGGAGCGGAACCTACGAGCAGTACTTC CASSQGSGTYEQYF
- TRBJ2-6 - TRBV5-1 TGCGCCAGCCACCCGGGGGGCGCTGGGGCCAACGTCCTGACTTTC CASHPGGAGANVLTF
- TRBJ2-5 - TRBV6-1 TGTGCCAGCAGTGAAGTCAGGGCTCACGGGGAGACCCAGTACTTC CASSEVRAHGETQYF
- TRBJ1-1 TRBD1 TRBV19 TGTGCCAGTAGTATCGACAGGGGCAACACTGAAGCTTTCTTT CASSIDRGNTEAFF
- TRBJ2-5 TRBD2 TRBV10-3 TGTGCCACGGGACTAGGCGGTCACCAAGAGACCCAGTACTTC CATGLGGHQETQYF
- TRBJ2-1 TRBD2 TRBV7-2 TGTGCCAGCAGCCTAACTAGCGGGGTCTACAATGAGCAGTTCTTC CASSLTSGVYNEQFF
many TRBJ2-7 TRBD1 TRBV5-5 TGTGCCAGCAGCTGGACAGGGGAGGAGCAGTACTTC CASSWTGEEQYF
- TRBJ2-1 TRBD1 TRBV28 TGTGCCAGCAGGCGGGACAGGGGTAACAATGAGCAGTTCTTC CASRRDRGNNEQFF
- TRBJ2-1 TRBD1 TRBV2 TGTGCCAGCAAGGGCGACAGGGGCTCCTACAATGAGCAGTTCTTC CASKGDRGSYNEQFF
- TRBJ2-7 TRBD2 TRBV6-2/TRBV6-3 TGTGCCAGCAGTAAGGGACTAGCGGTAGACTGGGCGGACGAGCAGTACTTC CASSKGLAVDWADEQYF
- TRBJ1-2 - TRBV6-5 TGTGCCAGCCGTTTTTATAGATCTAACTATGGCTACACCTTC CASRFYRSNYGYTF
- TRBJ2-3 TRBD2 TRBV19 TGTGCCAGTAGTATACTAGCGGGGGTCACAGATACGCAGTATTTT CASSILAGVTDTQYF
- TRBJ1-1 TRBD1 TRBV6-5 TGTGCCAGCTCTGGGGGGGGGACAGGGTGGAAAGCTTTCTTT CASSGGGTGWKAFF
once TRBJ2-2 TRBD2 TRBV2 TGTGCCAGCAATGGACTAGCGGGATGGGGAAACACCGGGGAGCTGTTTTTT CASNGLAGWGNTGELFF
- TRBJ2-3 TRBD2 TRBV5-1 TGCGCCAGCAGCTTTATTAGCGGGAGGTCGCAGTATTTT CASSFISGRSQYF
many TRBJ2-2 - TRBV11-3 TGTGCCAGCAGCGCGCGCATGGGGGCAAATACCGGGGAGCTGTTTTTT CASSARMGANTGELFF
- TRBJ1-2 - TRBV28 TGTGCCTTAAGGGGTAGTAACTATGGCTACACCTTC CALRGSNYGYTF
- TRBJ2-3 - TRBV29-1 TGCAGCGTTACCTCTAGCGCAGATACGCAGTATTTT CSVTSSADTQYF
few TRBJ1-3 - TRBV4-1 TGCGCCAGCAGCCAAGGCAGGAACTCTGGAAACACCATATATTTT CASSQGRNSGNTIYF
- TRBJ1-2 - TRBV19 TGTGCCAGTAGACCCGGTGGGAGTAGCTATGGCTACACCTTC CASRPGGSSYGYTF
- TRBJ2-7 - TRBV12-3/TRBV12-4 TGTGCCAGCCGCGTCGGTACCTACGAGCAGTACTTC CASRVGTYEQYF
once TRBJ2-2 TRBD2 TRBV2 TGTGCCAGCAGTGGCCCCGGGACTAGTAGGGGCGGGGAGCTGTTTTTT CASSGPGTSRGGELFF
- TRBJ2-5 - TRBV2 TGTGCCAGCAGTTTCCTGTTAAGGGGAGAGACCCAGTACTTC CASSFLLRGETQYF
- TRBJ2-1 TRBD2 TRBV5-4 TGTGCCAGCAGCCCCGGGGGGCGGGAGGGTGAGCAGTTCTTC CASSPGGREGEQFF
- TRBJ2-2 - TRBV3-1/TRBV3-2 TGTGCCAGCAGCCCCCGGGACACTGGCACCGGGGAGCTGTTTTTT CASSPRDTGTGELFF
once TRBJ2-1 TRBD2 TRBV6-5 TGTGCCAGCAGTTTTGGGAGGGCCCCCTACAATGAGCAGTTCTTC CASSFGRAPYNEQFF
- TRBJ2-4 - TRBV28 TGTGCCAGCAGCCCCGGCAATCGGGGGGCCAAAAACATTCAGTACTTC CASSPGNRGAKNIQYF
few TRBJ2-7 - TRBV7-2 TGTGCCAGCACCCCTGGAGGAACGGGAGAGCAGTACTTC CASTPGGTGEQYF
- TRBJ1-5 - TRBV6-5 TGTGCCAGCAGTTACTCTGAGTCCAATCAGCCCCAGCATTTT CASSYSESNQPQHF
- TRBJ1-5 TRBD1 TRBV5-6 TGTGCCAGCAGCACATGGACAGGGAGGGTGTTTGGCAATCAGCCCCAGCATTTT CASSTWTGRVFGNQPQHF
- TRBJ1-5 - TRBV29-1 TGCAGCGTGAGGGACAATCACAATCAGCCCCAGCATTTT CSVRDNHNQPQHF
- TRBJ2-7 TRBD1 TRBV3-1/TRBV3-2 TGTGCCAGCAGCCACCCGGGACAGGGAACCTACGAGCAGTACTTC CASSHPGQGTYEQYF
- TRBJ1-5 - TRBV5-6 TGTGCCAGCAGCTTGGAGGGGGACAATCAGCCCCAGCATTTT CASSLEGDNQPQHF
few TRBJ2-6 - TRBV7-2 TGTGCCAGCAGCTTAACCGCGGGAACCTCTGGGGCCAACGTCCTGACTTTC CASSLTAGTSGANVLTF
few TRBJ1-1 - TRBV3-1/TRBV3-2 TGTGCCAGCAGCCCCATGGAGGGTATCACTGAAGCTTTCTTT CASSPMEGITEAFF
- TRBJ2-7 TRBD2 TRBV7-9 TGTGCCAGCAGCTTAGGCACTAGCGGGAGAAGCTCCGAGCAGTACTTC CASSLGTSGRSSEQYF
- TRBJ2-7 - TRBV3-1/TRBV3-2 TGTGCCAGCAACCCCACCGGGTCCGTCTACGAGCAGTACTTC CASNPTGSVYEQYF
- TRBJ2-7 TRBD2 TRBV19 TGTGCCAGTAGCAAAACCGGGACTAGCGTGGGTAGCTCCTACGAGCAGTACTTC CASSKTGTSVGSSYEQYF
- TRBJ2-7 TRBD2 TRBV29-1 TGCAGCGCCCTCGGGACTAGCGGACCGGTCCACGAGCAGTACTTC CSALGTSGPVHEQYF
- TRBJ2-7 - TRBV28 TGTGCCAGCAGTTCAGGGGTTTACGAGCAGTACTTC CASSSGVYEQYF
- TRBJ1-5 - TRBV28 TGTGCCAGCAGTTTTGGGTTGTTTGGAGGGCTGGAGGGTCAGCCCCAGCATTTT CASSFGLFGGLEGQPQHF
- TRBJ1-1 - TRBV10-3 TGTGCCATCAGTGAGTCCGGGGTGAACACTGAAGCTTTCTTT CAISESGVNTEAFF
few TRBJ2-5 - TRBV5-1 TGCGCCAGCAGCTCCGGTCTCGCGGAGACCCAGTACTTC CASSSGLAETQYF
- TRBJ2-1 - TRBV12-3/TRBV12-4 TGTGCCAGCAGCCGGGGAGGTGGTGAGCAGTTCTTC CASSRGGGEQFF
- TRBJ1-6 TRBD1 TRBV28 TGTGCCAGCAGTTTGGGGGGGACAGGGACTTCACCCCTCCACTTT CASSLGGTGTSPLHF
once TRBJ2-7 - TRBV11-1 TGTGCCAGCGGGCGGGACGGCTCCTACGAGCAGTACTTC CASGRDGSYEQYF
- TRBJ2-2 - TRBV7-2 TGTGCCAGCAGCTTAGACGGGGGGCTTTTCGGGGAGCTGTTTTTT CASSLDGGLFGELFF
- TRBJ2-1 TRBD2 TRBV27 TGTGCCAGCAGTTTGTTAATGGTAGATGTCTTGGGACTAGCGGGACCCAATGAGCAGTTCTTC CASSLLMVDVLGLAGPNEQFF
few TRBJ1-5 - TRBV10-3 TGTGCCATCAGTGGCGGGACCAGCAATCAGCCCCAGCATTTT CAISGGTSNQPQHF
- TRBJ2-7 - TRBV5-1 TGCGCCAGCAGCAAACTAGGCTACGAGCAGTACTTC CASSKLGYEQYF
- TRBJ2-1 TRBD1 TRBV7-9 TGTGCCAGCAGCTTAGCGAAAAGTATAGGACAGGCCCTCAATGAGCAGTTCTTC CASSLAKSIGQALNEQFF